This T cell receptor beta chain was obtained from a study of human T cells and chemical hapten exposure. Across the whole study: Enrolled patients were predominantly female and had alopecia areata, totalis or universalis.

Study-level results: Unchanged with DPC sensitization were TCRs above 1 in 1000 frequency.

MiXCR was run by TCRdb on the RACE reads, yielding one entry per CDR3 protein. The table lists approximately 74,000 distinct CDR3 sequences, 32% of them singletons, with about 10% in the top ten. Time point defined: patch test 1, 2 weeks after DPC sensitization. Treatment of the sample: therapeutic diphenylcyclopropenone sensitization with weekly scalp DPC. Donors were 18 to 70-year-old alopecia patients suitable for DPC. This clonotype occurred a few times. The antigen is unknown. Here the sequenced sample was whole blood, taken in connection with sensitization to the hapten diphenylcyclopropenone (DPC). The receptor comes from a man aged 35-49 years with alopecia areata. Some clones in this sample may be carry-over from other donors' samples.

The CDR3 loop reads CSVRNSGANVLTF. The CDR3 coding sequence is TGCAGCGTTCGGAACTCTGGGGCCAACGTCCTGACTTTC. The rearrangement joins TRBV29-1 to TRBJ2-6, with D unresolved. Deletions cut 5 bases from V and 0 bases from J, with 5 bases between. CDR1 is SQVTM, CDR2 ANQGSEA, per germline. The CDR3 is made up of 13 amino acids.